These 32 T cell receptor beta chains were sequenced from one sample in a study of blood T cell repertoires in COVID-19. Profiling relied on immunoSEQ multiplex PCR, and the TCRdb table lists in-frame clones only, not all of them. This sample has 350,000 to 450,000 clones; about 85% occur once, and the top ten carry 3.5% to 4%. Sequencing was carried out using peripheral blood. These receptors originate from a woman in her late teens or twenties with acute or convalescent COVID-19.

V and J are TRBV14 and TRBJ2-7; TRBD2 agrees at 8 bases. The V and J ends lost 6 bases and 6 bases, in that order; junction bases with no gene match: 7. CDR3 length equals 13 residues. Per the germline V gene, CDR1 is SGHDN and CDR2 is FVKESK. The CDR3 nucleotides are TGTGCCAGCAGTCCGGGACTAGTGGTCGAGCAGTACTTC. Its protein product is CASSPGLVVEQYF.

The chain joins TRBV7-2 to TRBJ1-1; 7 bases agree with TRBD1. This CDR3 is built from 14 residues. V lost 2 bases to trimming and J lost 11 bases; unmatched junction nucleotides: 11. Germline loops: CDR1 SGHTA, CDR2 FQGNSA. CDR3 nucleotides: TGTGCCAGCAGCTTAAGGGGGCGGGGTATGGATGCTTTCTTT. This sequence encodes CASSLRGRGMDAFF.

This clone came up a few times. This rearrangement joins TRBV30 to TRBJ1-1; possible D gene TRBD1, 5 bases. V was cut by 1 base and J by 4 bases, with 10 bases left in between. This CDR3 is built from 13 residues. The germline V gene encodes CDR1 GTSNPN and CDR2 SVGIG (reference sequence). The CDR3: CAWSGYRGTEAFF. The CDR3 region has the DNA TGTGCCTGGAGTGGGTATAGGGGCACTGAAGCTTTCTTT.

This clone turned up a few times. The V and J genes are TRBV9 and TRBJ2-3, with TRBD1 identical over 9 bases. The CDR3 is made up of 17 amino acids. With V trimmed by 4 bases and J by 0 bases, 9 bases remained unmatched. CDR1 SGDLS and CDR2 YYNGEE come from the germline V gene. CDR3 DNA: TGTGCCAGCAGCCCTAGACAGGGACAGGGTAGCACAGATACGCAGTATTTT. This translates into CASSPRQGQGSTDTQYF.

A few counts support this clone. This chain uses TRBV2 with TRBJ2-1; TRBD1 matches at 7 bases. Germline loops: CDR1 SNHLY, CDR2 FYNNEI. The CDR3 runs 13 residues. After removal of 7 bases from V and 5 bases from J, the junction contained 5 bases not matched to a gene. CDR3 coding DNA: TGTGCCAGCAACCCGGGACAGAACAATGAGCAGTTCTTC. Translated, it gives CASNPGQNNEQFF.

The J gene is TRBJ1-5, the V gene TRBV4-1; no clear D gene. The CDR3 has 13 amino acids. Trimming took off 0 bases at V and 5 bases at J, with 5 bases between the two ends. CDR1 is MGHRA and CDR2 is YSYEKL in the germline V gene. CDR3 protein: CASSQDIYQPQHF. The CDR3 region has the DNA TGCGCCAGCAGCCAAGATATCTATCAGCCCCAGCATTTT.

V is TRBV13 and J is TRBJ1-6; 7 nucleotides line up with TRBD1. After removal of 5 bases from V and 8 bases from J, the junction contained 3 bases not matched to a gene. Germline V lookup: CDR1 PRHDT, CDR2 FYEKMQ (reference sequence). The CDR3 is 13 amino acids. CDR3: CASSPGGYSPLHF. DNA of the CDR3: TGTGCCAGCAGCCCAGGGGGGTATTCACCCCTCCACTTT.

The rearrangement joins TRBV28 to TRBJ1-1; 9 bases are shared with TRBD1. Germline V gene sequence: CDR1 MDHEN, CDR2 SYDVKM. V trimming: 2 bases; J trimming: 0 bases; junction bases outside the gene matches: 7. This CDR3 comprises 17 residues. Written as DNA, the CDR3 is TGTGCCAGCAGTTTAGGGACAGGGTTTTTAATGAACACTGAAGCTTTCTTT. Encoded protein: CASSLGTGFLMNTEAFF.

This chain joins TRBV5-5 and TRBJ1-1, with D hard to call. CDR1 SGHKS and CDR2 YYEKEE come from the germline V gene (reference sequence). The CDR3 runs to 13 residues. V shed 4 bases and J shed 1 base, with 8 bases lying between them. Here the CDR3 reads CASSTTENTEAFF. The CDR3 region has the DNA TGTGCCAGCAGCACCACAGAGAACACTGAAGCTTTCTTT. Looking up the rest from reference TRBV5-5 and TRBJ1-1 gives the full variable domain: DAGVTQSPTHLIKTRGQQVTLRCSPISGHKSVSWYQQVLGQGPQFIFQYYEKEERGRGNFPDRFSARQFPNYSSELNVNALLLGDSALYLCASSTTENTEAFFGQGTRLTVV.

The chain links TRBV13 to TRBJ2-7, with D possibly matching TRBD2 (5 bases). The germline gives CDR1 PRHDT, CDR2 FYEKMQ (reference sequence). This CDR3 region has 14 residues. V lost 1 base and J 2 bases, leaving 9 bases between the germline ends. CDR3 coding DNA: TGTGCCAGCAGCTTAGATGGGAGCCCCTACGAGCAGTACTTC. Its translation is CASSLDGSPYEQYF.

This clone has just a few counts. Distinct nucleotide sequences in the sample also encode this CDR3. The gene calls are TRBV9 and TRBJ1-3; unclear D gene. CDR3 length: 14 amino acids. V lost 2 bases and J lost 0, with 6 bases in between. CDR1 SGDLS and CDR2 YYNGEE come from the germline V gene. The CDR3 protein is CASSVDSSGNTIYF. In nucleotides, the CDR3 is TGTGCCAGCAGCGTCGACTCCTCTGGAAACACCATATATTTT.

This chain uses TRBV2 with TRBJ1-4, with D possibly TRBD1 on 6 matching bases. The germline V and J ends were trimmed by 6 bases and 8 bases, with 13 bases remaining between them. Germline V gene data show CDR1 as SNHLY and CDR2 as FYNNEI. The CDR3 consists of 13 residues. CDR3 coding DNA: TGTGCCAGCAGGTGGGACATACGAGAAAAACTGTTTTTT. The encoded protein is CASRWDIREKLFF.

This rearrangement joins TRBV3-1 (or the pseudogene TRBV3-2) to TRBJ1-5; D is possibly TRBD1 (6 bases). Trimming left V 2 bases short and J 0 bases short, with 17 bases between. This CDR3 spans 18 amino acids. The germline V gene encodes CDR1 LGHDT and CDR2 YNNKEL (reference sequence). In DNA, the CDR3 is TGTGCCAGCAGCCAATCTGTAGGACAGAGATTTAGCAATCAGCCCCAGCATTTT. Translation gives CASSQSVGQRFSNQPQHF.

The J gene is TRBJ1-1, the V gene TRBV19; TRBD1 matches at 10 bases. V trimming: 9 bases; J trimming: 5 bases; junction bases outside the gene matches: 12. This CDR3 comprises 15 residues. Per the germline V gene, CDR1 is LNHDA and CDR2 is SQIVND (reference sequence). CDR3 bases: TGTGCCAGCCGGGACAGGGGATCAAGGGGAACTGAAGCTTTCTTT. It encodes CASRDRGSRGTEAFF.

As to this clone: Different DNA sequences within this sample yield the same CDR3. The V and J genes are TRBV28 and TRBJ1-5, with no clear D. V was shortened by 6 bases and J by 7 bases, with 10 bases between the two germline ends. CDR1 is MDHEN and CDR2 is SYDVKM in the germline V gene. This CDR3 is 12 amino acids long. CDR3 sequence: CASSPEGQPQHF. The CDR3 bases are TGTGCCAGCAGCCCAGAGGGACAGCCCCAGCATTTT.

This chain joins TRBV7-9 and TRBJ1-1, with TRBD1 as a possible D gene (6 bases). V was clipped by 5 bases and J by 4 bases, with 14 bases between them. The CDR3 is 14 residues long. The V gene's germline CDR1 is SEHNR and CDR2 FQNEAQ (reference sequence). CDR3 in amino acids: CASSPYQGGTEAFF. CDR3 nucleotides: TGTGCCAGCAGCCCATACCAAGGGGGCACTGAAGCTTTCTTT.

The chain has TRBV4-1 and TRBJ1-1; no clear D. Germline loops: CDR1 MGHRA, CDR2 YSYEKL. Trimming shortened V by 5 bases and J by 4 bases, and 17 bases separated the two germline ends. The CDR3 consists of 15 residues. The CDR3 sequence is CASSEVFRGGTEAFF. DNA of the CDR3: TGCGCCAGCAGCGAGGTCTTTCGGGGTGGCACTGAAGCTTTCTTT.

V is TRBV29-1 and J is TRBJ2-5; tentative D call: TRBD1 (6 bases). V lost 7 bases and J lost 3, with 12 bases in between. The germline gives CDR1 SQVTM, CDR2 ANQGSEA. CDR3 length equals 12 residues. CDR3 residues: CSGTRTEETQYF. The DNA of the CDR3 is TGCAGCGGGACAAGGACAGAAGAGACCCAGTACTTC.

The rearrangement uses TRBV15 and TRBJ2-1, with D possibly being TRBD2 (7 bases). The ends were cut back, 0 bases at V and 5 bases at J, with 11 bases in the middle. Germline loops: CDR1 LNHNV, CDR2 YYDKDF (reference sequence). CDR3 length: 15 amino acids. The CDR3 region has the DNA TGTGCCACCAGCAGAGACGGGGGGCCCAACAATGAGCAGTTCTTC. Translated, it gives CATSRDGGPNNEQFF.

The chain uses TRBV27 and TRBJ2-3; 9 nucleotides agree with TRBD1. The V segment lost 0 bases and the J segment 3 bases; nucleotides outside the gene matches: 10. The germline V gene has CDR1 MNHEY and CDR2 SMNVEV (reference sequence). This CDR3 has 18 residues. DNA for the CDR3: TGTGCCAGCAGTTTATCTACACCGGGACAGGGTATGACAGATACGCAGTATTTT. Translated: CASSLSTPGQGMTDTQYF.

This clone is a singleton in its sample. The CDR3 coding sequence is TGTGCCAGCAGCCTTCCACGGGAATGGGATGAGCAGTTCTTC. It codes for CASSLPREWDEQFF. The chain joins TRBV7-2 to TRBJ2-1, with D perhaps TRBD2 (5 bases). The V end was cut by 5 bases, the J end by 8 bases, with 16 bases between. CDR1 is SGHTA and CDR2 is FQGNSA in the germline V gene. The CDR3 length is 14 residues.

The CDR3: CASTGTLTTRQYF. In DNA form, the CDR3 reads TGTGCCAGCACTGGGACACTGACTACGAGGCAGTACTTC. The chain employs TRBV25-1 and TRBJ2-7; tentative D call: TRBD1 (6 bases). V dropped 7 bases and J dropped 9 bases, with 19 bases sitting between them. CDR3 length equals 13 residues. The V gene's germline CDR1 is MGHDK and CDR2 SYGVNS.

The chain combines TRBV3-1 (or the pseudogene TRBV3-2) with TRBJ1-2; 11 nucleotides align to TRBD1. The length of the CDR3 is 14 residues. Germline-derived CDR1 and CDR2 are LGHDT and YNNKEL (reference sequence). V lost 3 bases to trimming and J lost 11 bases; unmatched junction nucleotides: 8. This chain's CDR3 is CASSHYGQGAGYTF. The CDR3 bases are TGTGCCAGCAGCCACTACGGACAGGGGGCTGGGTACACCTTC.

This clone appeared a few times. The genes are TRBV2 and TRBJ1-2, with D possibly TRBD1 on 5 matching bases. Germline CDR1 SNHLY, CDR2 FYNNEI. The CDR3 has 14 amino acids. Deletions cut 1 base from V and 2 bases from J, with 8 bases between. The CDR3 region is CASSEVQDNYGYTF. The CDR3 DNA reads as TGTGCCAGCAGTGAAGTACAGGACAACTATGGCTACACCTTC.

The chain uses TRBV6-5 and TRBJ2-1; TRBD2 matches at 10 bases. The germline CDR1 and CDR2 sequences are MNHEY and SVGAGI. The CDR3 extends over 15 amino acids. V lost 5 bases to trimming and J lost 4 bases; unmatched junction nucleotides: 5. In DNA, the CDR3 is TGTGCCAGCAGTCGGACGGGACTAGCGTACAATGAGCAGTTCTTC. Protein: CASSRTGLAYNEQFF.

The chain is built from TRBV3-1 (or the pseudogene TRBV3-2) and TRBJ2-7, with 9 bases fitting TRBD1. This CDR3 is built from 18 residues. Trimming took 1 base from V and 2 from J; bases not matched to a gene: 12. CDR1 and CDR2 from the germline V gene are LGHDT and YNNKEL (reference sequence). Here the CDR3 reads CASSQAIPIRDRAYEQYF. CDR3 bases: TGTGCCAGCAGCCAAGCCATCCCCATCCGGGACAGGGCCTACGAGCAGTACTTC.

The chain is built from TRBV15 and TRBJ2-5; 16 bases map to TRBD2. CDR1 is LNHNV, CDR2 YYDKDF, per germline (reference sequence). CDR3 length: 18 amino acids. The trim removed 0 bases at V and 5 bases at J, leaving 6 bases unmatched. This chain's CDR3 is CATSRDLGLAGGRETQYF. The CDR3 nucleotides are TGTGCCACCAGCAGAGATCTGGGACTAGCGGGGGGGCGGGAGACCCAGTACTTC.

The V call is TRBV20-1, the J call TRBJ1-4, with D hard to call. CDR3 length equals 11 residues. V lost 5 bases, J lost 8 bases, and 9 bases lay in between. Germline assignment: CDR1 DFQATT and CDR2 SNEGSKA (reference sequence). The CDR3 coding sequence is TGCAGTGCTCCCTCCCAGGAAAAACTGTTTTTT. Protein product: CSAPSQEKLFF.

J is TRBJ1-1 and V is TRBV6-6; 7 nucleotides line up with TRBD1. Germline-derived CDR1 and CDR2 are MNHNY and SVGAGI (reference sequence). J was trimmed by 5 bases and V by 8 bases; bases with no gene match: 5. CDR3 length: 12 residues. Here the CDR3 reads CASLPGGTEAFF. CDR3 DNA sequence: TGTGCCAGCCTCCCAGGGGGAACTGAAGCTTTCTTT.

The V call is TRBV6-1, the J call TRBJ2-5; a possible D gene is TRBD2 (6 bases). Germline-derived CDR1 and CDR2 are MNHNS and SASEGT. V lost 2 bases, J lost 4 bases, and 14 bases lay in between. This CDR3 is built from 15 residues. The CDR3 protein is CASSEPPGRRETQYF. The DNA of the CDR3 is TGTGCCAGCAGTGAACCCCCCGGGAGAAGAGAGACCCAGTACTTC.

The V and J genes are TRBV2 and TRBJ1-4, with D perhaps matching TRBD1 (6 bases). The V end lost 4 bases, the J end lost 5 bases, and 11 bases lay between the germline ends. The CDR3 contains 14 residues. Per germline, CDR1 SNHLY and CDR2 FYNNEI. DNA for the CDR3: TGTGCCAGCAGTGTGTGGGGGGGCAATGAAAAACTGTTTTTT. Translated: CASSVWGGNEKLFF. The whole variable domain, filled in from reference TRBV2 and TRBJ1-4, reads EPEVTQTPSHQVTQMGQEVILRCVPISNHLYFYWYRQILGQKVEFLVSFYNNEISEKSEIFDDQFSVERPDGSNFTLKIRSTKLEDSAMYFCASSVWGGNEKLFFGSGTQLSVL.

The CDR3 DNA is TGTGCCAGCAGCGAGGCCGGGACTAGCGGCTACGAGCAGTACTTC. This codes for CASSEAGTSGYEQYF. This chain links TRBV9 with TRBJ2-7; 11 bases are a match to TRBD2. CDR3 length: 15 amino acids. Germline CDR1 reads SGDLS; CDR2 reads YYNGEE. V shed 3 bases and J 3 bases; nucleotides not matched to a gene: 5.